Following are 16 T cell receptor beta chains from one sample sequenced in a study of CD8 T cells in ankylosing spondylitis. TCRdb independently ran MiXCR on the 5' RACE reads; one entry per CDR3 protein. The sample records about 140,000 distinct CDR3 sequences, about 7.3% being singletons. Sequenced material: blood, either unsorted or a sorted T cell fraction (not recorded which). The receptors come from a female donor with ankylosing spondylitis or in good health (not recorded which).

CDR3 amino acids: CASRTSNSYEQYF. Written as DNA, the CDR3 is TGTGCCAGCAGAACTAGCAACTCCTACGAGCAGTACTTC. The chain links TRBV3-1 to TRBJ2-7; TRBD2 might be the D (6 bases). The V end was cut by 6 bases, the J end by 0 bases, with 9 bases between. Per germline, CDR1 LGHDT and CDR2 YNNKEL (reference sequence). The CDR3 has 13 residues.

In this sample, this clonotype turned up many times. The J gene is TRBJ1-1, the V gene TRBV19; D is unresolved. Per germline, CDR1 LNHDA and CDR2 SQIVND (reference sequence). The CDR3 extends over 13 amino acids. Trimming took off 0 bases at V and 3 bases at J, with 5 bases between the two ends. The CDR3 sequence is CASSIDGYTEAFF. The CDR3 nucleotides are TGTGCCAGTAGTATAGACGGCTACACTGAAGCTTTCTTT.

This clonotype appeared many times. The chain combines TRBV7-9 with TRBJ2-6, with 8 bases matching TRBD1. Germline values: CDR1 SEHNR, CDR2 FQNEAQ (reference sequence). Trimming removed 6 bases from V and 3 bases from J; junction bases left unmatched: 10. This CDR3 contains 17 residues. CDR3 in amino acids: CASSPWDRSVGANVLTF. CDR3 DNA: TGTGCCAGCAGTCCCTGGGACAGGAGCGTTGGGGCCAACGTCCTGACTTTC.

This clonotype was counted at least ten times. The chain joins TRBV6-2 or TRBV6-3 to TRBJ1-6; tentatively, D is TRBD1 (5 bases). The germline CDR1 and CDR2 sequences are MNHEY and SVGEGT. The CDR3 has 13 residues. The ends were cut back, 6 bases at V and 8 bases at J, with 11 bases in the middle. The CDR3 here is CASSDWDYSPLHF. The DNA of the CDR3 is TGTGCCAGCAGCGACTGGGACTATTCACCCCTCCACTTT.

There are many counts of this clonotype. The chain couples TRBV5-1 to TRBJ1-1, with a tentative D call TRBD1 (6 bases). CDR1 and CDR2 from the germline V gene are SGHRS and YFSETQ. V lost 4 bases, J lost 4 bases, and 14 bases lay in between. CDR3 size: 14 residues. CDR3 residues: CASSPAGVFTEAFF. The CDR3 DNA reads TGCGCCAGCAGCCCTGCAGGGGTGTTCACTGAAGCTTTCTTT.

This clonotype appeared many times. The chain combines TRBV20-1 with TRBJ1-6; no clear D gene. Germline V CDR1 and CDR2: DFQATT, SNEGSKA (reference sequence). This CDR3 has 16 amino acids. The ends were cut back, 3 bases at V and 0 bases at J, with 12 bases in the middle. The CDR3 spells CSARAYRSSYNSPLHF. CDR3 in DNA: TGCAGTGCTAGGGCATATCGGAGCTCCTATAATTCACCCCTCCACTTT.

This clonotype was seen at least ten times. One junction end disagrees with the germline gene, perhaps due to a read error. This sequence joins TRBV13 and TRBJ1-1; 7 bases are shared with TRBD1. CDR3 length: 13 amino acids. The germline CDR1 and CDR2 sequences are PRHDT and FYEKMQ (reference sequence). The CDR3 protein is CASSFRGNAEAFF. For the CDR3, the DNA is TGTGCCAGCAGCTTCAGGGGGAACGCTGAAGCTTTCTTT.

This clonotype was seen at least ten times. This chain uses TRBV7-2 with TRBJ2-7; no clear D. The germline V gene has CDR1 SGHTA and CDR2 FQGNSA. The length of the CDR3 is 11 residues. Trimming removed 6 bases at V and 0 bases at J, with 3 bases between. The CDR3 region is CASSASYEQYF. DNA for the CDR3: TGTGCCAGCAGTGCCTCCTACGAGCAGTACTTC.

This clonotype came up many times. The chain has TRBV20-1 and TRBJ2-7, with D possibly matching TRBD1 (6 bases). Trimming cost V 0 bases and J 0 bases, with 12 bases left between them. CDR1 is DFQATT, CDR2 SNEGSKA, per germline (reference sequence). This CDR3 has 15 residues. The DNA for the CDR3 is TGCAGTGCTAGAGAGGGACACGGCATCTCCTACGAGCAGTACTTC. It codes for CSAREGHGISYEQYF.

This clonotype was counted at least ten times. V is TRBV20-1 and J is TRBJ1-6, with 9 bases fitting TRBD1. The CDR3 loop spans 15 amino acids. Losses at the gene ends were 5 bases for V and 2 bases for J; bases not matched to a gene: 4. Germline loops: CDR1 DFQATT, CDR2 SNEGSKA (reference sequence). The DNA of the CDR3 is TGCAGTGCTCAGAGACAGGGGGCCTATAATTCACCCCTCCACTTT. This codes for CSAQRQGAYNSPLHF.

Many counts were recorded for this clonotype. The rearrangement joins TRBV12-3 or TRBV12-4 to TRBJ2-1; 10 bases line up with TRBD2. This CDR3 contains 13 residues. The trim removed 6 bases at V and 5 bases at J, leaving 1 base unmatched. The CDR3 is CASSLAGDNEQFF. DNA for the CDR3: TGTGCCAGCAGCCTAGCGGGGGACAATGAGCAGTTCTTC.

This chain connects TRBV21-1 to TRBJ2-7; the table's D gene call, TRBD1, was not cross checked with the DNA. TRBV21-1 is an annotated pseudogene. CDR3 length equals 14 residues. The CDR3: CASTKGTGEAEQYF. As DNA, the CDR3 is TGTGCCAGCACCAAGGGGACAGGGGAGGCCGAGCAGTACTTC.

As concerns this clonotype: This clone may be a read error of a much larger clone one base away. This chain joins TRBV7-9 and TRBJ2-2; 8 bases map to TRBD1. The germline V gene encodes CDR1 SEHNR and CDR2 FQNEAQ (reference sequence). With 5 bases clipped from V and 1 base from J, the junction kept 3 bases outside the gene matches. The CDR3 sequence is 15 residues long. In DNA, the CDR3 is TGTGCCAGCAGCCGTGGACAGGGGAACACCGGGGAGCTGTTTTTT. Its protein is CASSRGQGNTGELFF.

This clonotype occurred many times. The chain has TRBV15 and TRBJ2-1; D is possibly TRBD1 or TRBD2 (5 bases each). Germline CDR1 LNHNV, CDR2 YYDKDF (reference sequence). CDR3 length: 12 amino acids. The V gene lost 1 base and the J gene lost 10 bases, with 8 bases spanning the gap. The CDR3 loop reads CATSRARDEQFF. CDR3 in DNA: TGTGCCACCAGCAGAGCTAGGGACGAGCAGTTCTTC.

Only a few counts were recorded for this clonotype. The genes are TRBV20-1 and TRBJ2-4, with D possibly matching TRBD2 (5 bases). V lost 0 bases, J lost 2 bases, and 11 bases lay in between. Germline CDR1 is DFQATT and CDR2 is SNEGSKA (reference sequence). The CDR3 length is 15 residues. This chain's CDR3 is CSARDVSGSKNIQYF. In DNA, the CDR3 is TGCAGTGCTAGAGACGTATCGGGGTCCAAAAACATTCAGTACTTC.

The gene calls are TRBV20-1 and TRBJ2-4, with D unresolved. The CDR3 extends over 14 amino acids. The V gene lost 2 bases and the J gene lost 7 bases, with 15 bases spanning the gap. The germline V gene encodes CDR1 DFQATT and CDR2 SNEGSKA (reference sequence). CDR3: CSARLVGPDNIQYF. The CDR3 DNA is TGCAGTGCTAGATTAGTAGGGCCTGATAACATTCAGTACTTC.